The sequence of this TCR beta chain was determined in a study of metastatic and nonmetastatic thyroid tumors (dated by TCRdb to 2019 to 2021). Context from the whole study: The researchers compared repertoires between peripheral blood samples and tumor or nodule tissue samples from patients with malignant or benign thyroid disease.

There are many counts of this clone. Its antigen target is currently unknown. One base away there is no much larger clone; base qualities are not given. Library generation was performed with PCR. For sequencing, an Illumina HiSeq 4000 was employed. High-throughput sequencing was used to profile the CDR3 region of the TCR beta-chain in every patient. On the authors' methods: CDR3 differences across clinicopathological groups were used to build a classifier for discriminating distant-metastatic papillary thyroid cancer patients. To measure repertoire diversity the researchers used the Shannon index, while the Morisita-Horn index served to gauge how similar the tumor and blood repertoires were. TCRdb applied fastp at Q25 and MiXCR to the public reads, then kept only in-frame beta chains. What appears here as the V and J calls and clone size reflects TCRdb's work, not the paper's. Across this sample there are tens of thousands of clones, with around 16% seen only once. The top ten hold around 4.7% of the sample.

No patient had received any treatment before thyroid surgery. Patient clinical samples collected from the early 2010s to the late 2010s were retrospectively analysed using T-cell receptor beta sequencing. V is pruned by 5 bases and J by 4 bases, leaving 7 bases of the junction without a gene match. The CDR3 spans 14 residues, from the cysteine through the phenylalanine. Left in the record is the CDR3 DNA by itself, 42 bases read in frame from the first base. According to the germline V gene, CDR1 reads MNHNS and CDR2 reads SASEGT. Broad study findings and their caveats: In both blood and tumor samples, malignant tumors were reported to have significantly higher TCR beta diversity than benign nodules.

This sequence uses TRBV6-1 and TRBJ2-7; 8 central bases correspond to TRBD2. The sample consisted of blood. This clonotype originated in a female donor with papillary thyroid cancer or a benign thyroid nodule (not recorded which). Some clones in this sample may be carry-over from other donors' samples. The DNA sequence is TGTGCCAGCAGTCCCGGGACTAGGAATTACGAGCAGTACTTC. Its translation reads: CASSPGTRNYEQYF.